Following are 20 T cell receptor beta chains from one sample sequenced in a study of glioma-infiltrating T cells after dendritic cell vaccination. Time point noted: after dendritic cell vaccination, including at tumor progression/relapse. The data were produced by immunoSEQ multiplex PCR, yet TCRdb's version contains in-frame clones alone and is incomplete. There are some 46,000 clones in the sample; approximately 91% occur only once, and 5.3% lies in the top ten. The input for sequencing was blood, taken after dendritic cell vaccination. These receptors came from a human donor with glioblastoma.

This sequence joins TRBV19 and TRBJ2-1, with TRBD2 matching over 11 bases. Germline loops: CDR1 LNHDA, CDR2 SQIVND (reference sequence). This CDR3 comprises 16 residues. Trimming at V came to 4 bases and at J to 8 bases, leaving 10 bases not matched to a gene. The CDR3 bases are TGTGCCAGTAGTAAGGGACTAGCGGCAAGCCCGGATGAGCAGTTCTTC. Translation: CASSKGLAASPDEQFF. Complete variable domain (other parts from reference TRBV19 and TRBJ2-1): DGGITQSPKYLFRKEGQNVTLSCEQNLNHDAMYWYRQDPGQGLRLIYYSQIVNDFQKGDIAEGYSVSREKKESFPLTVTSAQKNPTAFYLCASSKGLAASPDEQFFGPGTRLTVL.

This chain joins TRBV10-3 and TRBJ1-3; TRBD1 is a possible D gene (6 bases). Trimming pared 7 bases from V and 1 base from J, leaving 17 bases between. The length of the CDR3 is 16 residues. Germline-derived CDR1 and CDR2 are ENHRY and SYGVKD. Here the CDR3 reads CAITATGPESGNTIYF. The CDR3 DNA reads TGTGCCATCACCGCTACAGGGCCCGAGTCTGGAAACACCATATATTTT.

The genes are TRBV6-4 and TRBJ1-2; perhaps TRBD1 as D (6 bases). V was cut by 8 bases and J by 2 bases, with 18 bases left in between. Germline CDR1 and CDR2: MRHNA and SNTAGT. This CDR3 has 15 residues. CDR3 loop: CASQPGAGANYGYTF. The CDR3 region has the DNA TGTGCCAGCCAGCCTGGGGCAGGGGCAAACTATGGCTACACCTTC.

The V call is TRBV2, the J call TRBJ2-1; 10 bases match TRBD1. The CDR3 totals 12 residues. Germline V gene sequence: CDR1 SNHLY, CDR2 FYNNEI. The V and J ends lost 4 bases and 15 bases, in that order; junction bases with no gene match: 6. The CDR3 here is CASSAGTGDVFF. The CDR3 nucleotides read TGTGCCAGCAGTGCCGGGACAGGGGACGTGTTCTTC. The complete variable domain, with remaining parts taken from reference TRBV2 and TRBJ2-1, reads EPEVTQTPSHQVTQMGQEVILRCVPISNHLYFYWYRQILGQKVEFLVSFYNNEISEKSEIFDDQFSVERPDGSNFTLKIRSTKLEDSAMYFCASSAGTGDVFFGPGTRLTVL.

The V and J genes are TRBV18 and TRBJ2-2; possibly TRBD1 for D (5 bases). The CDR3 covers 15 residues. Trimming removed 3 bases at V and 0 bases at J, with 8 bases between. Germline V lookup: CDR1 KGHSH, CDR2 LQKENI. As DNA, the CDR3 is TGTGCCAGCTCACCGGGGCACGCGAACACCGGGGAGCTGTTTTTT. It yields the protein CASSPGHANTGELFF.

V is TRBV19 and J is TRBJ2-7; 10 bases fit TRBD1. Germline trimming cut 5 bases from V and 6 bases from J; bases unmatched to any gene: 7. This CDR3 is built from 14 residues. In germline, CDR1 is LNHDA, CDR2 SQIVND (reference sequence). The CDR3 region has the DNA TGTGCCAGTAGTTGGGGGACAGGGGAATCCGAGCAGTACTTC. It is translated as CASSWGTGESEQYF.

The chain carries TRBV27 and TRBJ2-7, with TRBD1 matching over 7 bases. The ends lost 3 bases at V and 2 bases at J; junction bases unmatched: 10. This CDR3 comprises 16 residues. Germline CDR1 and CDR2: MNHEY and SMNVEV (reference sequence). Here the CDR3 reads CASSFGFGTATYEQYF. The CDR3 DNA reads TGTGCCAGCAGTTTTGGTTTCGGGACAGCTACCTACGAGCAGTACTTC.

This clone was seen only once. The V call is TRBV11-2, the J call TRBJ2-7; no firm D call. V lost 0 bases, J lost 2 bases, and 11 bases lay in between. This CDR3 is built from 15 residues. CDR1 and CDR2 (germline): SGHAT, FQNNGV. CDR3 region: CASSLDLILAYEQYF. In nucleotides, the CDR3 is TGTGCCAGCAGCTTAGATCTGATCCTAGCCTACGAGCAGTACTTC.

The chain carries TRBV7-9 and TRBJ1-4; a weak D match, TRBD1 (5 bases). Trimming left V 3 bases short and J 6 bases short, with 11 bases between. Germline CDR1 SEHNR, CDR2 FQNEAQ (reference sequence). The CDR3 has 14 amino acids. The CDR3 loop is CASSFPSGDEKLFF. As DNA, the CDR3 is TGTGCCAGCAGCTTTCCATCGGGGGATGAAAAACTGTTTTTT.

J is TRBJ2-3 and V is TRBV7-2; TRBD2 matches 8 bases. The CDR3 is 15 amino acids. Losses at the gene ends were 0 bases for V and 1 base for J; bases not matched to a gene: 0. Germline values: CDR1 SGHTA, CDR2 FQGNSA. The CDR3 bases are TGTGCCAGCAGCTTAGCTAGCGGGGGCACAGATACGCAGTATTTT. Amino acids: CASSLASGGTDTQYF.

This clone has a single count. The rearrangement links TRBV2 to TRBJ1-4; D is unclear. This CDR3 spans 11 amino acids. CDR1 is SNHLY, CDR2 FYNNEI, per germline. Trimming removed 7 bases from V and 8 bases from J, with 8 bases in between. The CDR3 region has the DNA TGTGCCAGCAAGGAGGAGGAAAAACTGTTTTTT. Its translation: CASKEEEKLFF.

The rearrangement uses TRBV4-2 and TRBJ2-3; 8 bases agree with TRBD1. V trimming: 4 bases; J trimming: 1 base; junction bases outside the gene matches: 4. Looked up from germline, CDR1 is LGHNA and CDR2 is YNFKEQ. This CDR3 has 15 residues. Here the CDR3 reads CASSLRDRRTDTQYF. CDR3 coding DNA: TGTGCCAGCAGCCTTAGGGACAGGCGCACAGATACGCAGTATTTT.

This chain joins TRBV7-2 and TRBJ2-1; TRBD1 might be the D (5 bases). The CDR3 covers 11 residues. Germline CDR1 SGHTA, CDR2 FQGNSA. Between the trimmed V and J ends, which lost 4 bases and 10 bases, there was a span of 8 bases. The DNA of the CDR3 is TGTGCCAGCAGCTCTTGGACAGAGCAGTTCTTC. Amino acids: CASSSWTEQFF. The variable domain in full, completed from reference TRBV7-2 and TRBJ2-1, reads GAGVSQSPSNKVTEKGKDVELRCDPISGHTALYWYRQSLGQGLEFLIYFQGNSAPDKSGLPSDRFSAERTGGSVSTLTIQRTQQEDSAVYLCASSSWTEQFFGPGTRLTVL.

J is TRBJ2-7 and V is TRBV5-4; the match to TRBD2 covers 12 bases. Trimming at V came to 4 bases and at J to 2 bases, leaving 10 bases not matched to a gene. In germline, CDR1 is SGHNT, CDR2 YYREEE (reference sequence). The CDR3 runs 17 residues. CDR3 loop: CASSNGLAGIGTYEQYF. In DNA form, the CDR3 reads TGTGCCAGCAGCAATGGACTAGCGGGAATAGGGACCTACGAGCAGTACTTC. The variable domain in full, completed from reference TRBV5-4 and TRBJ2-7, reads ETGVTQSPTHLIKTRGQQVTLRCSSQSGHNTVSWYQQALGQGPQFIFQYYREEENGRGNFPPRFSGLQFPNYSSELNVNALELDDSALYLCASSNGLAGIGTYEQYFGPGTRLTVT.

J is TRBJ2-3 and V is TRBV6-4; TRBD2 aligns across 8 bases. From germline, CDR1 is MRHNA and CDR2 SNTAGT. Trimming took 8 bases from V and 3 from J; bases not matched to a gene: 7. This CDR3 has 14 residues. As DNA, the CDR3 is TGTGCCAGCGGGGCTACTAGCGGAACAGATACGCAGTATTTT. Its translation: CASGATSGTDTQYF.

The V call is TRBV29-1, the J call TRBJ2-5; 7 bases fit TRBD1. Germline assignment: CDR1 SQVTM and CDR2 ANQGSEA. This CDR3 spans 13 amino acids. V shed 7 bases, J shed 2 bases, and the junction held 7 bases outside the gene matches. DNA for the CDR3: TGCAGCGCCATCCGGGACAGTCAAGAGACCCAGTACTTC. Translation gives CSAIRDSQETQYF.

The chain employs TRBV28 and TRBJ1-2, with D unresolved. Germline CDR1 and CDR2: MDHEN and SYDVKM. This CDR3 comprises 16 residues. V gave up 1 base and J gave up 4 bases, with 16 bases separating them. CDR3 bases: TGTGCCAGCAGTTTATCTCTGGGGAGGAATACCTATGGCTACACCTTC. It specifies CASSLSLGRNTYGYTF.

The chain employs TRBV30 and TRBJ2-7, with D possibly being TRBD2 (7 bases). The CDR3 has 17 residues. Germline CDR1 and CDR2: GTSNPN and SVGIG (reference sequence). The V end lost 0 bases, the J end lost 7 bases, and 25 bases lay between the germline ends. CDR3 amino acids: CAWSVFEGGAPGREQYF. The DNA of the CDR3 is TGTGCCTGGAGTGTTTTTGAGGGGGGGGCACCGGGGAGAGAGCAGTACTTC.

This rearrangement joins TRBV5-4 to TRBJ2-1, with D tentatively TRBD2 (6 bases). Per germline, CDR1 SGHNT and CDR2 YYREEE (reference sequence). The V gene lost 2 bases and the J gene lost 4 bases, with 13 bases spanning the gap. The CDR3 consists of 15 residues. The CDR3 sequence: CASSFRDFIYNEQFF. The CDR3 nucleotides are TGTGCCAGCAGCTTCCGGGACTTCATATACAATGAGCAGTTCTTC.

The chain employs TRBV15 and TRBJ2-1; 14 bases agree with TRBD2. Germline CDR1 is LNHNV and CDR2 is YYDKDF (reference sequence). CDR3 length: 21 residues. With V trimmed by 0 bases and J by 8 bases, 18 bases remained unmatched. CDR3 nucleotide sequence: TGTGCCACCAGCAGAGAACGAGGGGTTTGGACTAGCGGGAGGTTTGTCGATGAGCAGTTCTTC. This sequence encodes CATSRERGVWTSGRFVDEQFF.